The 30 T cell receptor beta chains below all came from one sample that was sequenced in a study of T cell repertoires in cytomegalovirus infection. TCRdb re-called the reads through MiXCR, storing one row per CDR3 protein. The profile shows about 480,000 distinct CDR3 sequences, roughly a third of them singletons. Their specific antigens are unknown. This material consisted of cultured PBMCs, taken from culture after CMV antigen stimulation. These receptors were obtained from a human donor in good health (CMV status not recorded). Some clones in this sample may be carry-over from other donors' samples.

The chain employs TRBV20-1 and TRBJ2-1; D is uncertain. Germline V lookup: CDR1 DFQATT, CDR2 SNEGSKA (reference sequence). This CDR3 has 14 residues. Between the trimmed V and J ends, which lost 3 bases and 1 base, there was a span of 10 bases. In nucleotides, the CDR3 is TGCAGTGCTAGGGGCAAGTGGTCCTACAATGAGCAGTTCTTC. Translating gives CSARGKWSYNEQFF.

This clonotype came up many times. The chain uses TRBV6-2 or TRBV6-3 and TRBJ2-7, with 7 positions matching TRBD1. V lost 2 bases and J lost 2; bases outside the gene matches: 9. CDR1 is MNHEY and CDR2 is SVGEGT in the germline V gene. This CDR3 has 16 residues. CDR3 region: CASSYPADRPPYEQYV. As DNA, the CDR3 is TGTGCCAGCAGTTACCCGGCGGACAGGCCGCCCTACGAGCAGTACGTC.

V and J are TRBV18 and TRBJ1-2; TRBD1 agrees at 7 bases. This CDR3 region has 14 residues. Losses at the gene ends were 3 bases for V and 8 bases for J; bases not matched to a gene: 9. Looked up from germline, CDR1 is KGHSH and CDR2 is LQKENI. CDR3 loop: CASSPGQARRGYTF. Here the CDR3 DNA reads TGTGCCAGCTCACCCGGACAGGCCCGCCGGGGCTACACCTTC. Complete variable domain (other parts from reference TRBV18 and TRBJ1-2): NAGVMQNPRHLVRRRGQEARLRCSPMKGHSHVYWYRQLPEEGLKFMVYLQKENIIDESGMPKERFSAEFPKEGPSILRIQQVVRGDSAAYFCASSPGQARRGYTFGSGTRLTVV.

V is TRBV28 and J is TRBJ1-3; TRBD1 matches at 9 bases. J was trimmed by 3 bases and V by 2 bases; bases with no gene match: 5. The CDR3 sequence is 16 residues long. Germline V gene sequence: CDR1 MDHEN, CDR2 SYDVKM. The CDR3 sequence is CASSLDWTGVGNTIYF. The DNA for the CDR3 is TGTGCCAGCAGTTTAGATTGGACAGGGGTTGGAAACACCATATATTTT.

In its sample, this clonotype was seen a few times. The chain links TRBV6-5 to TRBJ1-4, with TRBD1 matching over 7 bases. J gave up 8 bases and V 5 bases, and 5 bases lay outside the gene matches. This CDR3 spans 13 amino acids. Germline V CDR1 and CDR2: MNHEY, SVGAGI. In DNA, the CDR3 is TGTGCCAGCAGTAGGACAGGTTGGGAAAAACTGTTTTTT. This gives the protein CASSRTGWEKLFF.

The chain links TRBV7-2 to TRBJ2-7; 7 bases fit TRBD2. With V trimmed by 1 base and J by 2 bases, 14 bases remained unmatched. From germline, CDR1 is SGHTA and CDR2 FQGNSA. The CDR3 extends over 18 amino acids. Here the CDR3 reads CASSLGFGVRERAYEQYF. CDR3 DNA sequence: TGTGCCAGCAGCTTAGGATTTGGCGTGCGGGAGCGGGCCTACGAGCAGTACTTC. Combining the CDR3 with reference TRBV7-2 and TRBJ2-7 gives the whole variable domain GAGVSQSPSNKVTEKGKDVELRCDPISGHTALYWYRQSLGQGLEFLIYFQGNSAPDKSGLPSDRFSAERTGGSVSTLTIQRTQQEDSAVYLCASSLGFGVRERAYEQYFGPGTRLTVT.

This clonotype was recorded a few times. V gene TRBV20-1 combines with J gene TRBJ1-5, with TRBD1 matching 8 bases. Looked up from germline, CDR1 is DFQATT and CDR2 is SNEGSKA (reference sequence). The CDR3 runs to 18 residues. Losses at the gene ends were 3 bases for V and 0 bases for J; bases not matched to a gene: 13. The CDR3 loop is CSASPGQGRLYSNQPQHF. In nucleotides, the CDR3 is TGCAGTGCTAGTCCCGGACAGGGACGCCTTTATAGCAATCAGCCCCAGCATTTT.

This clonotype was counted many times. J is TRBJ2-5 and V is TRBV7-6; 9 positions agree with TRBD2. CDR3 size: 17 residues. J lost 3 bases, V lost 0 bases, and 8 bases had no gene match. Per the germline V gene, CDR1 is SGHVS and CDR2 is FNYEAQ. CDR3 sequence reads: CASSLAASGMLEETQYF. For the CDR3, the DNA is TGTGCCAGCAGCTTAGCGGCTAGCGGGATGCTGGAAGAGACCCAGTACTTC.

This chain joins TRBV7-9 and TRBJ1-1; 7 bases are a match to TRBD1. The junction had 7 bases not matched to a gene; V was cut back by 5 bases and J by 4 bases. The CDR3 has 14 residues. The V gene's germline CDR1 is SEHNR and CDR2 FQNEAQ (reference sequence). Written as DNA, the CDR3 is TGTGCCAGCAGCCCTCAGGGGGTCGCCACTGAAGCTTTCTTT. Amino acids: CASSPQGVATEAFF.

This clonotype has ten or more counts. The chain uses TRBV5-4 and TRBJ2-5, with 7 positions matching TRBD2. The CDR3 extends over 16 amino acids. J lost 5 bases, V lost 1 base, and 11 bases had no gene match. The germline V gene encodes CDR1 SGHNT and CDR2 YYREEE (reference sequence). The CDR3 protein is CASSLRGEQVFETQYF. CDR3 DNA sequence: TGTGCCAGCAGCTTGCGGGGGGAGCAGGTGTTTGAGACCCAGTACTTC. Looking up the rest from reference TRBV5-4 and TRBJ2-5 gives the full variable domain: ETGVTQSPTHLIKTRGQQVTLRCSSQSGHNTVSWYQQALGQGPQFIFQYYREEENGRGNFPPRFSGLQFPNYSSELNVNALELDDSALYLCASSLRGEQVFETQYFGPGTRLLVL.

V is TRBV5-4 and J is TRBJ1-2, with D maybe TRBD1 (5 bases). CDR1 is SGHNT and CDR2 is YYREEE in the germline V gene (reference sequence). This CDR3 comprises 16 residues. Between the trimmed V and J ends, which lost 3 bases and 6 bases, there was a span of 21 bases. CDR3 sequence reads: CASSSPRQGVFNGYTF. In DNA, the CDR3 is TGTGCCAGCAGCTCGCCCAGACAAGGGGTATTTAATGGCTACACCTTC.

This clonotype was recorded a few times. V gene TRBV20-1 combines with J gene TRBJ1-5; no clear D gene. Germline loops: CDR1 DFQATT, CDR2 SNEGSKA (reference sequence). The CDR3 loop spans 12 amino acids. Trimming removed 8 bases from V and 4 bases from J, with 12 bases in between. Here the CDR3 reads CSRGRENQPQHF. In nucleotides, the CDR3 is TGCAGTCGCGGCCGGGAAAATCAGCCCCAGCATTTT.

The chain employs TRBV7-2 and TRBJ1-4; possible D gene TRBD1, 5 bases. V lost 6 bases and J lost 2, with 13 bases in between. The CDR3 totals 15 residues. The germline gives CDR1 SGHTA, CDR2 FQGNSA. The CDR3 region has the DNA TGTGCCAGCAGGCCCCCCGGGGGGACTAATGAAAAACTGTTTTTT. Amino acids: CASRPPGGTNEKLFF.

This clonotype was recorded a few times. The CDR3 DNA reads as TGTGCCAGCAAGCGGGAACAGGAAGGGGTTTATGAAAAACTGTTTTTT. It encodes CASKREQEGVYEKLFF. J is TRBJ1-4 and V is TRBV7-6; D may be TRBD1 (5 bases). The CDR3 length is 16 residues. In germline, CDR1 is SGHVS, CDR2 FNYEAQ. V lost 7 bases and J lost 6, with 21 bases in between.

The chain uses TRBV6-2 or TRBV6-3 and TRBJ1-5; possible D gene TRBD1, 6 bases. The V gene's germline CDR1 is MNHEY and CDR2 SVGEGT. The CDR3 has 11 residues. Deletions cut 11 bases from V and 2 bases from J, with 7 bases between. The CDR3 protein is CAAGGNQPQHF. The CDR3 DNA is TGTGCCGCAGGGGGCAATCAGCCCCAGCATTTT.

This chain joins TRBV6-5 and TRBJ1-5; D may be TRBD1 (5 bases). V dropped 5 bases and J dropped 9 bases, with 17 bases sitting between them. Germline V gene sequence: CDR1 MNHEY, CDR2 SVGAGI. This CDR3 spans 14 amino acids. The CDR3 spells CASSPKGRFGPQHF. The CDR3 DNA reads TGTGCCAGCAGTCCCAAGGGGAGGTTTGGGCCCCAGCATTTT.

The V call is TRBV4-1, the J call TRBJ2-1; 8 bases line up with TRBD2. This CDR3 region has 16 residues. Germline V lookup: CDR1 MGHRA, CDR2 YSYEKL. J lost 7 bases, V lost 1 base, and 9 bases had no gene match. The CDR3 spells CASSQVVGRAGNEQFF. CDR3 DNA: TGCGCCAGCAGCCAAGTGGTCGGGAGGGCGGGGAATGAGCAGTTCTTC.

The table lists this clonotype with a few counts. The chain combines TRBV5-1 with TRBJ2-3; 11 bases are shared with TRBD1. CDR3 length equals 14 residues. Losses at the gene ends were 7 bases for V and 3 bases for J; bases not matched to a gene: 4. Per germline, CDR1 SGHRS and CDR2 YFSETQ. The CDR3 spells CASGDRGWTDTQYF. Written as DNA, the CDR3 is TGCGCCAGCGGGGACAGGGGGTGGACAGATACGCAGTATTTT.

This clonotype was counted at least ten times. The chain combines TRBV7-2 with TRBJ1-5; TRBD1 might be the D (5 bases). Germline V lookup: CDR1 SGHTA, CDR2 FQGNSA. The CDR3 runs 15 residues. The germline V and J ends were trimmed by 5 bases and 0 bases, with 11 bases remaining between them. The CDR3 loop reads CASSVDRTSNQPQHF. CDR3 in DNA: TGTGCCAGCAGCGTCGACAGAACTAGCAATCAGCCCCAGCATTTT.

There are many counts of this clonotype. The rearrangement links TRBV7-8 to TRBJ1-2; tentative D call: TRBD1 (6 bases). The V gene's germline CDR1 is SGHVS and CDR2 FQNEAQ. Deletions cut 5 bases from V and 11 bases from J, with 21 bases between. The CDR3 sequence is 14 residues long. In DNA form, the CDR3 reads TGTGCCAGCAGCCAAGAGGACCAGGGGAGACCATACACCTTC. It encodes CASSQEDQGRPYTF.

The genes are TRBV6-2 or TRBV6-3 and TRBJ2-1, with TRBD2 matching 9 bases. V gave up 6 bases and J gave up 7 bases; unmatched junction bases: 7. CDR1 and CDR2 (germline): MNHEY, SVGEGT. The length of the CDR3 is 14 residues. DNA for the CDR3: TGTGCCAGCAGAAAAGCGGGAGGTTGGAATGAGCAGTTCTTC. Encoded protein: CASRKAGGWNEQFF.

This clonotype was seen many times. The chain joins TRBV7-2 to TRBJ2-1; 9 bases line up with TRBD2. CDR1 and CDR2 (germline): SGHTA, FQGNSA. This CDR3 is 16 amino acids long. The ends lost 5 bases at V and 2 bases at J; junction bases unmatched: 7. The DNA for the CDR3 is TGTGCCAGCAGCAAATGGACTAGCGCAACCTACAATGAGCAGTTCTTC. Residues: CASSKWTSATYNEQFF. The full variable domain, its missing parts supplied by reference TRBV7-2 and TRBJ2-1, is GAGVSQSPSNKVTEKGKDVELRCDPISGHTALYWYRQSLGQGLEFLIYFQGNSAPDKSGLPSDRFSAERTGGSVSTLTIQRTQQEDSAVYLCASSKWTSATYNEQFFGPGTRLTVL.

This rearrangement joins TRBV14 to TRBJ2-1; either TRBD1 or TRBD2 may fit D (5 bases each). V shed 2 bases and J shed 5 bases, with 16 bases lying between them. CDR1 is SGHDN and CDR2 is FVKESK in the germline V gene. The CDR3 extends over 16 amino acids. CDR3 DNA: TGTGCCAGCAGCCAATTTAGAGGGGATATGGACAATGAGCAGTTCTTC. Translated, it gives CASSQFRGDMDNEQFF.

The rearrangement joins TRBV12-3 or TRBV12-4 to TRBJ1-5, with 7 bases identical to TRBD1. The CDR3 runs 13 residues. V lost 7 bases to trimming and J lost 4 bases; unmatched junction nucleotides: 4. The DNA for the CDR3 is TGTGCCAGCAAAACAGGGGCAAATCAGCCCCAGCATTTT. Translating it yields CASKTGANQPQHF.

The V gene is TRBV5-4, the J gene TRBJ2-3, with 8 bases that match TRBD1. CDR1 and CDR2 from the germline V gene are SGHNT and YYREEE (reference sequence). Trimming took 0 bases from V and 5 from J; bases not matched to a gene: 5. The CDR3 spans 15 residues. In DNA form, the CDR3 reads TGTGCCAGCAGCTTGGTCGGCAGGGGGCAAGATACGCAGTATTTT. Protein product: CASSLVGRGQDTQYF.

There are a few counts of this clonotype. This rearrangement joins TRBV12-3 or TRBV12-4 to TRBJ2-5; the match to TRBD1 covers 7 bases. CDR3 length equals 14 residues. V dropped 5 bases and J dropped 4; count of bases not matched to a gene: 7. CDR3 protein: CASSADRLRETQYF. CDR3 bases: TGTGCCAGCAGTGCGGACAGGCTCCGAGAGACCCAGTACTTC.

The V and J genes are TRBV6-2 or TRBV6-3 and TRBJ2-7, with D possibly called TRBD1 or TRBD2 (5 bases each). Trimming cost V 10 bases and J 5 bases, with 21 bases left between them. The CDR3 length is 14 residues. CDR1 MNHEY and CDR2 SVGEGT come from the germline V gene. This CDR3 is CATHRGLLSHEQYF. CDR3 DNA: TGTGCCACCCACCGGGGCTTACTGAGTCACGAGCAGTACTTC.

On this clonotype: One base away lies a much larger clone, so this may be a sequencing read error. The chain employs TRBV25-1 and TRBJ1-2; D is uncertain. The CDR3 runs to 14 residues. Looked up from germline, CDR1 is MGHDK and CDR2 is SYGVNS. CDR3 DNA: TGTGCCAGCAGTGACCATGGGGTTGGGGTTGGCTACAACTTC. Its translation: CASSDHGVGVGYNF.

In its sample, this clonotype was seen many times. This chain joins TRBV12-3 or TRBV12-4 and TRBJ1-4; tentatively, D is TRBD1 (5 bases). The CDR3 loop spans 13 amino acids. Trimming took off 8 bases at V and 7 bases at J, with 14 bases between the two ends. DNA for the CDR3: TGTGCCAGCGCGCGGGACCCCGGTGAAAAACTGTTTTTT. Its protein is CASARDPGEKLFF.

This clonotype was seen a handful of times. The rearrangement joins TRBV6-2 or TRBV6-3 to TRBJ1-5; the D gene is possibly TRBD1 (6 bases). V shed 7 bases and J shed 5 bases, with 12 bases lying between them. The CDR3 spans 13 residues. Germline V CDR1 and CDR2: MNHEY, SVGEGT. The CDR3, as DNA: TGTGCCAGCAATCCGGACAGATATCAGCCCCAGCATTTT. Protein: CASNPDRYQPQHF.